Shown below are 10 T cell receptor beta chains from a single sample sequenced in a study of T cells in Graves' hyperthyroidism and ophthalmopathy. There were TCR beta CDR3 regions amplified from RNA transcripts. First-round RT-PCR targeting the TCR CDR3 was performed with the HTBI primer set. TCRdb fed the multiplex PCR reads into MiXCR, producing one record per CDR3 protein. This table holds approximately 520,000 distinct CDR3 sequences, approximately 25% found once. Input material: blood. Receptors were obtained from a woman in her twenties or thirties with Graves' ophthalmopathy.

In its sample, this clonotype was seen many times. V and J are TRBV7-8 and TRBJ2-2; no reliable D call. The V gene lost 2 bases and the J gene lost 6 bases, with 7 bases spanning the gap. The CDR3 is made up of 13 amino acids. The germline CDR1 and CDR2 sequences are SGHVS and FQNEAQ. The CDR3 DNA sequence: TGTGCCAGCAGCTTAATACGGTCCGGGGAGCTGTTTTTT. The encoded protein is CASSLIRSGELFF. The complete variable domain, with remaining parts taken from reference TRBV7-8 and TRBJ2-2, reads GAGVSQSPRYKVAKRGQDVALRCDPISGHVSLFWYQQALGQGPEFLTYFQNEAQLDKSGLPSDRFFAERPEGSVSTLKIQRTQQEDSAVYLCASSLIRSGELFFGEGSRLTVL.

The V gene is TRBV10-1, the J gene TRBJ2-7, with D perhaps matching TRBD1 (7 bases). CDR1 and CDR2 (germline): WNHNN, SYGVQD (reference sequence). V was shortened by 4 bases and J by 3 bases, with 16 bases between the two germline ends. The CDR3 extends over 15 amino acids. CDR3: CASSVKGQGGYEQYF. For the CDR3, the DNA is TGCGCCAGCAGTGTAAAGGGCCAGGGGGGCTACGAGCAGTACTTC.

This clonotype showed up many times. Written as DNA, the CDR3 is TGTGCCAGTAGGACCTTCGACACTGAAGCTTTCTTT. This translates into CASRTFDTEAFF. The V and J genes are TRBV19 and TRBJ1-1; D is uncertain. This CDR3 has 12 amino acids. Germline assignment: CDR1 LNHDA and CDR2 SQIVND (reference sequence). With 6 bases removed from V and 3 bases from J, the gap between germline ends came to 8 bases.

The table lists this clonotype with many counts. This chain connects TRBV7-8 to TRBJ2-5; 10 bases map to TRBD2. CDR1 SGHVS and CDR2 FQNEAQ come from the germline V gene. There are 16 residues in the CDR3. V lost 4 bases to trimming and J lost 3 bases; unmatched junction nucleotides: 8. CDR3 sequence reads: CASSSVGLAEKETQYF. The DNA for the CDR3 is TGTGCCAGCAGCTCAGTCGGACTAGCGGAAAAAGAGACCCAGTACTTC.

The V gene is TRBV15, the J gene TRBJ2-3; D tentatively reads TRBD1 or TRBD2 (5 bases each). Trimming took off 0 bases at V and 2 bases at J, with 18 bases between the two ends. From germline, CDR1 is LNHNV and CDR2 YYDKDF (reference sequence). The CDR3 is 18 residues long. The CDR3 DNA follows: TGTGCCACCAGCAGAGATCTTATCAGGGAGTGGGTCACAGATACGCAGTATTTT. The encoded protein is CATSRDLIREWVTDTQYF.

This clonotype was found many times. The chain joins TRBV6-2 or TRBV6-3 to TRBJ1-1; D call uncertain. This CDR3 is built from 15 residues. Germline values: CDR1 MNHEY, CDR2 SVGEGT. V was pared by 6 bases and J by 1 base, with 15 bases between. The CDR3 bases are TGTGCCAGCAGACAAGGGAGAGGGTCGAACACTGAAGCTTTCTTT. Translation: CASRQGRGSNTEAFF.

This rearrangement joins TRBV12-3 or TRBV12-4 to TRBJ2-5; 9 nucleotides align to TRBD1. The CDR3 contains 14 residues. V lost 6 bases to trimming and J lost 5 bases; unmatched junction nucleotides: 7. The CDR3 nucleotides are TGTGCCAGCAGGGACAGGGGTTTGGGGGAGACCCAGTACTTC. As protein: CASRDRGLGETQYF.

This clonotype was recorded many times. J is TRBJ2-2 and V is TRBV6-1, with a tentative D call TRBD1 (6 bases). The CDR3 has 16 residues. Trimming took 0 bases from V and 0 from J, leaving 8 bases between them. Germline CDR1 reads MNHNS; CDR2 reads SASEGT. CDR3: CASSEARQANTGELFF. As DNA, the CDR3 is TGTGCCAGCAGTGAAGCGAGACAGGCGAACACCGGGGAGCTGTTTTTT.

This clonotype was recorded at least ten times. The chain recombines TRBV19 with TRBJ1-2; the match to TRBD1 covers 8 bases. The length of the CDR3 is 13 residues. Losses at the gene ends were 7 bases for V and 6 bases for J; bases not matched to a gene: 7. CDR1 is LNHDA, CDR2 SQIVND, per germline (reference sequence). As DNA, the CDR3 is TGTGCCAGTAATCAGGGGGCGAAGGATGGCTACACCTTC. Protein: CASNQGAKDGYTF.

This clonotype showed up many times. The V gene is TRBV2, the J gene TRBJ1-2, with D possibly being TRBD1 (6 bases). The CDR3 sequence is 15 residues long. CDR1 and CDR2 from the germline V gene are SNHLY and FYNNEI. Trimming cost V 2 bases and J 7 bases, with 17 bases left between them. CDR3 amino acids: CASSEIRTGRGGYTF. The CDR3 DNA sequence: TGTGCCAGCAGTGAAATCAGAACAGGGAGAGGTGGCTACACCTTC. Together with reference TRBV2 and TRBJ1-2, the CDR3 gives the full variable domain: EPEVTQTPSHQVTQMGQEVILRCVPISNHLYFYWYRQILGQKVEFLVSFYNNEISEKSEIFDDQFSVERPDGSNFTLKIRSTKLEDSAMYFCASSEIRTGRGGYTFGSGTRLTVV.